The clone carrying this T cell receptor (beta chain) was found once. There are 13 residues in the CDR3. V lost 6 bases and J lost 7; bases outside the gene matches: 8. Germline lookup yields CDR1 SQVTM and CDR2 ANQGSEA. This record belongs to a study of blood T cell repertoires in COVID-19. In the study overall: From T cells, B-cell-depleted T cells, or PBMCs came the material, which was cDNA or gDNA.

Per the original methods: Amplification of reference gene primers was used by the study to estimate nucleated cell counts. Sequencing was performed with immunoSEQ multiplex PCR; in TCRdb, only in-frame clones are kept and a portion is missing. The DNA was the basis for D and trimming; V, J and clone size are from that table. The data hold 250,000 to 300,000 clones, with approximately 86% observed a single time. The V and J genes are TRBV29-1 and TRBJ1-4, with TRBD1 identical over 7 bases. Sequencing input: peripheral blood. The sequence came from a man aged 18 to 29 with active or convalescent COVID-19. The CDR3 sequence is CSVAGGRGEKLFF. In nucleotides, the CDR3 is TGCAGCGTCGCAGGGGGTCGAGGTGAAAAACTGTTTTTT.